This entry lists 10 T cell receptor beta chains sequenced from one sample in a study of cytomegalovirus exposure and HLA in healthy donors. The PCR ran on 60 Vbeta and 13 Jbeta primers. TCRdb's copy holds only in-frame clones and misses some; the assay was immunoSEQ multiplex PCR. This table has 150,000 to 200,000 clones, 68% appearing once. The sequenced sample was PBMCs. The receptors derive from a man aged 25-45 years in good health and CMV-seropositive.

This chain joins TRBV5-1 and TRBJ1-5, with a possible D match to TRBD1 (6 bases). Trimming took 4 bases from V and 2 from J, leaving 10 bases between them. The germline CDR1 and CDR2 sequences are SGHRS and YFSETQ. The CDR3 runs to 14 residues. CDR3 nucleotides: TGCGCCAGCAGCCAGGACAGTGGCAATCAGCCCCAGCATTTT. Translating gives CASSQDSGNQPQHF.

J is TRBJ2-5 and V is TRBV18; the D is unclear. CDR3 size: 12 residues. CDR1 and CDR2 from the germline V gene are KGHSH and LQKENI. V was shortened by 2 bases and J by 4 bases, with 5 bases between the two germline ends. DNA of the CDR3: TGTGCCAGCTCACCATCGGGAGAGACCCAGTACTTC. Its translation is CASSPSGETQYF.

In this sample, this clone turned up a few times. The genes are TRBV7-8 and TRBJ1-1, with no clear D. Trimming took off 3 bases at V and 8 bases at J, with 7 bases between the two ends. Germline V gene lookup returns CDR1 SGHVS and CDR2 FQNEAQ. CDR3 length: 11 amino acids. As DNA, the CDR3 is TGTGCCAGCAGCTTTAAAACAGAAGCTTTCTTT. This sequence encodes CASSFKTEAFF.

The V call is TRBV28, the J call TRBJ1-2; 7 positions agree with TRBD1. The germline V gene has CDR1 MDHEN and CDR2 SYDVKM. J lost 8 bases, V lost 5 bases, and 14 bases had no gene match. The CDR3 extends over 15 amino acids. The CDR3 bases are TGTGCCAGCAGTACCATCGCAGGGGGAGAGAGGGGCTACACCTTC. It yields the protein CASSTIAGGERGYTF.

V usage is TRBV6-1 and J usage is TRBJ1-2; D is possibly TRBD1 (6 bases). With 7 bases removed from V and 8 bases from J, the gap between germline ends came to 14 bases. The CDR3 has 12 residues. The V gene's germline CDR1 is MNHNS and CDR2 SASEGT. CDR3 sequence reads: CASTAGAQGYTF. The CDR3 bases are TGTGCCAGCACGGCGGGGGCGCAGGGCTACACCTTC.

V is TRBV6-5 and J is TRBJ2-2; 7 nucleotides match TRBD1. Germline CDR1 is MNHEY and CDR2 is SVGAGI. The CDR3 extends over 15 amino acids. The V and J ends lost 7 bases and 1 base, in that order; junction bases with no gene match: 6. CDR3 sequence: CASKQGLWNTGELFF. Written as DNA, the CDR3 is TGTGCCAGCAAACAGGGGCTATGGAACACCGGGGAGCTGTTTTTT.

The CDR3 DNA reads as TGTGCCAGCAGCGTGGGACTAGCGGGTATCTACGAGCAGTACTTC. Its protein product is CASSVGLAGIYEQYF. The chain couples TRBV9 to TRBJ2-7; 12 bases match TRBD2. The CDR3 runs 15 residues. CDR1 is SGDLS and CDR2 is YYNGEE in the germline V gene. V shed 2 bases and J 3 bases; nucleotides not matched to a gene: 3.

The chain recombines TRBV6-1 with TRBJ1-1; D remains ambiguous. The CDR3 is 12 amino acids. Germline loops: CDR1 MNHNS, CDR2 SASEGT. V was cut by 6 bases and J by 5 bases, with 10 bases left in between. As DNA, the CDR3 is TGTGCCAGCAGCCGTACTCGAACTGAAGCTTTCTTT. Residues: CASSRTRTEAFF.

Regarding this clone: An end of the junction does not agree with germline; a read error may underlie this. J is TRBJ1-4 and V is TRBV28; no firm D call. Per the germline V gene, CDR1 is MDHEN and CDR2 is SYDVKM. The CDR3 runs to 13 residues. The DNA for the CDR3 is TGTGCCAGCAGTTTAGTCGGGGTTTATTACCCAACTTTT. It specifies CASSLVGVYYPTF.

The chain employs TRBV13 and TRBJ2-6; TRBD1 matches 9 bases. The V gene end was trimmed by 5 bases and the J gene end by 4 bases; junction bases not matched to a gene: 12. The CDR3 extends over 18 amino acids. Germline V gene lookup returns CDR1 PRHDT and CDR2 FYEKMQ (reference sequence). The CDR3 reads CASSLAGTGTSGANVLTF. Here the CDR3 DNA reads TGTGCCAGCAGCCTCGCCGGGACAGGGACTTCAGGGGCCAACGTCCTGACTTTC.